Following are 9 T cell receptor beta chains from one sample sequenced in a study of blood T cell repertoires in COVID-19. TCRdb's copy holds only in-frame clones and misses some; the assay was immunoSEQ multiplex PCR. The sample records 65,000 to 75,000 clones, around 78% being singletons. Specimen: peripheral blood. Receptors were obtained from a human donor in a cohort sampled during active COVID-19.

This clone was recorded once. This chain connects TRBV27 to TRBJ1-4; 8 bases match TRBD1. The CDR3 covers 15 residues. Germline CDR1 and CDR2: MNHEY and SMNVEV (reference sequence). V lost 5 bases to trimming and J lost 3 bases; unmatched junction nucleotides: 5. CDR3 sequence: CASSPRDRPNEKLFF. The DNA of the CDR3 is TGTGCCAGCAGTCCCCGGGACAGGCCTAATGAAAAACTGTTTTTT.

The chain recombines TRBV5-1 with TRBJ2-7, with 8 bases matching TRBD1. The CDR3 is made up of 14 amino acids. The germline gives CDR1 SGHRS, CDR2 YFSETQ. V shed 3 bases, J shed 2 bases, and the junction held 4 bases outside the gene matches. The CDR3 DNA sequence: TGCGCCAGCAGCTCTGGGACAGGAGCCTACGAGCAGTACTTC. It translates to CASSSGTGAYEQYF.

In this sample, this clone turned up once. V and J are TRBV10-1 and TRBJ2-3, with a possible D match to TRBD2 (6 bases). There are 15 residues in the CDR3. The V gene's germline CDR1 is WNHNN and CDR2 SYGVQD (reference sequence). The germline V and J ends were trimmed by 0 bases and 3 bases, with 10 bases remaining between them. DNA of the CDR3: TGCGCCAGCAGTGAGTCGGGACTTGAAACAGATACGCAGTATTTT. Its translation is CASSESGLETDTQYF.

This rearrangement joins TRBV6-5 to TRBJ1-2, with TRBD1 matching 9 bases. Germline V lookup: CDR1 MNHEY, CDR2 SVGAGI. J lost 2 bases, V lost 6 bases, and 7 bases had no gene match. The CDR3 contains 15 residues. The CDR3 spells CASSSFGTGNYGYTF. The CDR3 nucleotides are TGTGCCAGCAGCTCTTTCGGGACAGGGAACTATGGCTACACCTTC.

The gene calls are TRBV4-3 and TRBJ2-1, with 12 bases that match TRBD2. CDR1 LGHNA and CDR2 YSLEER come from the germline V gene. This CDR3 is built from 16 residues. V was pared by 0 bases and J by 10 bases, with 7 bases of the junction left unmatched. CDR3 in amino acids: CASSQDASGRVGEQFF. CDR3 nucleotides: TGCGCCAGCAGCCAAGATGCTAGCGGGAGGGTTGGCGAGCAGTTCTTC.

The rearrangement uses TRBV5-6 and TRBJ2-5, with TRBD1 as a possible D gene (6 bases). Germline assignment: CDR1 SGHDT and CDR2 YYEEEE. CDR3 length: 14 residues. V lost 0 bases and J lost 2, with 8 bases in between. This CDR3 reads CASSLGTAQETQYF. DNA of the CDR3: TGTGCCAGCAGCTTGGGGACAGCTCAAGAGACCCAGTACTTC.

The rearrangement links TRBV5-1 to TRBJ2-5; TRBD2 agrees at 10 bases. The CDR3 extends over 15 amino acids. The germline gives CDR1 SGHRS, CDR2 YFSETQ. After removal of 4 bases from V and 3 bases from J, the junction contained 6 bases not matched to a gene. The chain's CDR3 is CASSVAGLAEETQYF. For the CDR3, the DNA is TGCGCCAGCAGCGTGGCCGGACTAGCGGAAGAGACCCAGTACTTC. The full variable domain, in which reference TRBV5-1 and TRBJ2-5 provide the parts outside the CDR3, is KAGVTQTPRYLIKTRGQQVTLSCSPISGHRSVSWYQQTPGQGLQFLFEYFSETQRNKGNFPGRFSGRQFSNSRSEMNVSTLELGDSALYLCASSVAGLAEETQYFGPGTRLLVL.

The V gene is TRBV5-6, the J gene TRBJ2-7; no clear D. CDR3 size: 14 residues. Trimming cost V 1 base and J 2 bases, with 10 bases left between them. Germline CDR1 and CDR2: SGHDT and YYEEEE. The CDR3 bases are TGTGCCAGCAGCTTGTTCAGGTCCGCCTACGAGCAGTACTTC. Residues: CASSLFRSAYEQYF.

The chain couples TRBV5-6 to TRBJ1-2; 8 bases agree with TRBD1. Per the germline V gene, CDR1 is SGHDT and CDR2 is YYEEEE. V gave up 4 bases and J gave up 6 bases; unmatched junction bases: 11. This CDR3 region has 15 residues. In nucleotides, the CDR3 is TGTGCCAGCAGCACAGGGCGGACAGGGTGGAATGGCTACACCTTC. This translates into CASSTGRTGWNGYTF.